This TCR beta chain was recovered during a study of CD8 T cells in ankylosing spondylitis (TCRdb year 2017). In the study overall: The study set out to find disease-linked TCR variants by profiling T cell receptor beta repertoires in ankylosing spondylitis patients and healthy donors. The full study cohort comprised roughly 24 ankylosing spondylitis patients and 85 to 120 healthy donors. Peripheral blood samples were taken, and synovial fluid was additionally collected from ankylosing spondylitis patients.

The investigation overall reported the following: The disease-linked clones were reported to be significantly enriched in matched synovial fluid samples from ankylosing spondylitis patients. Some TCR beta motif variants had previously been reported in synovial fluid and blood of reactive arthritis patients, which suggested common disease-initiation mechanisms. A CD8+ phenotype was shown by the disease-linked clones, which were found at relatively low frequencies in peripheral blood. A TCR beta motif made up of under ten highly homologous amino acid variants appeared to be characteristic of blood from ankylosing spondylitis patients.

With respect to this clonotype: Its antigen is currently not known. There are no base qualities to consult, and no much larger clone falls within one base.

The listed sequencing device is Illumina HiSeq 2500. Quantitative 5'-RACE with molecular barcodes was the method used to prepare the TCR beta libraries. The authors processed their data as follows. A new computational method, built on a probabilistic model of VDJ rearrangement, was used to identify disease-linked TCR variants. TCRdb itself trimmed the public reads at Q25 with fastp, ran MiXCR and retained productive beta chains. Records with the same CDR3 protein are collapsed into one entry carrying the most frequent genes and DNA. The V and J calls and clone size come from TCRdb's table, not from the authors' own analysis. Counted in this sample were roughly 280,000 distinct CDR3 sequences; over 15% of them appeared once. The top ten constitute around 7.8% of the sample. The receptor was derived from a male donor with ankylosing spondylitis or in good health (not recorded which). Sequenced: blood, either unsorted or a sorted T cell fraction (not recorded which).

The CDR3 sequence is CASSLRLAGHSTDTQYF. DNA sequence: TGTGCCAGCAGTCTCAGACTAGCGGGCCATAGCACAGATACGCAGTATTTT. This chain joins TRBV12-3 or TRBV12-4 to TRBJ2-3, with 10 bases matching TRBD2. Clipping removes 5 bases from V and 0 bases from J, with 8 as the unmatched junction base count. The CDR3 goes from the cysteine to the phenylalanine over 17 residues. CDR3 DNA is the only sequence kept; it has 51 bases, read in frame from the first base.